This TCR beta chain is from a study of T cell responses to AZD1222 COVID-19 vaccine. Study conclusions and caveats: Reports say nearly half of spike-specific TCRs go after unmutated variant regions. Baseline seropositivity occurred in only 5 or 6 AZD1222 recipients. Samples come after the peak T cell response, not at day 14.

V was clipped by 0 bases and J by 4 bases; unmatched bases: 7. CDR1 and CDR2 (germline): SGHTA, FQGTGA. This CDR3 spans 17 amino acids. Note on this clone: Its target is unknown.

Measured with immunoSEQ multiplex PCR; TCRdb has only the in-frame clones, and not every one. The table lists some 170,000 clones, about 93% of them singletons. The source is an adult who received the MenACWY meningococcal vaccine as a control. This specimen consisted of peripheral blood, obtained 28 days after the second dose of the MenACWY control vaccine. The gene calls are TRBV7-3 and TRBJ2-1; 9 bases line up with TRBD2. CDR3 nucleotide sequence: TGTGCCAGCAGCTTAACCGCGACTAGCGGTAGATACAATGAGCAGTTCTTC. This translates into CASSLTATSGRYNEQFF.